The 25 T cell receptor beta chains below were found in one sample sequenced in a study of blood T cell repertoires in COVID-19. The table came from immunoSEQ multiplex PCR; TCRdb's copy has only in-frame clones and leaves some out. Of fewer than 250,000 clones listed, 80% to 90% are singletons. Sequenced: PBMCs or T cells enriched from blood (not recorded which). The receptors come from a man aged 50-60 years who had been exposed to COVID-19.

The chain's CDR3 is CASSQQGSYEQYF. The DNA for the CDR3 is TGCGCCAGCAGCCAACAGGGGTCCTACGAGCAGTACTTC. This rearrangement joins TRBV4-1 to TRBJ2-7; possibly TRBD1 for D (6 bases). CDR3 length: 13 amino acids. Germline CDR1 reads MGHRA; CDR2 reads YSYEKL. V lost 2 bases, J lost 1 base, and 6 bases lay in between.

The rearrangement uses TRBV7-6 and TRBJ2-1; 9 bases line up with TRBD2. This CDR3 spans 16 amino acids. CDR1 SGHVS and CDR2 FNYEAQ come from the germline V gene. After removal of 5 bases from V and 6 bases from J, the junction contained 11 bases not matched to a gene. The CDR3: CASSRLLAGESNEQFF. The DNA for the CDR3 is TGTGCCAGCAGCCGTTTATTAGCGGGAGAGAGCAATGAGCAGTTCTTC.

This chain joins TRBV11-2 and TRBJ2-3, with 7 positions matching TRBD1. This CDR3 is 19 amino acids long. CDR1 is SGHAT and CDR2 is FQNNGV in the germline V gene. The V gene end was trimmed by 1 base and the J gene end by 1 base; junction bases not matched to a gene: 14. The CDR3 region has the DNA TGTGCCAGCAGCTTAGTTGACAGGGCCTTATTATGGGGCACAGATACGCAGTATTTT. This translates into CASSLVDRALLWGTDTQYF.

This chain links TRBV28 with TRBJ2-7, with TRBD2 as a possible D gene (5 bases). CDR3 size: 14 residues. Trimming took 6 bases from V and 7 from J, leaving 19 bases between them. Germline V CDR1 and CDR2: MDHEN, SYDVKM. CDR3 in DNA: TGTGCCAGCAGCCCCCCTGGCCGGGGTGAGGAGCAGTACTTC. Amino acid sequence: CASSPPGRGEEQYF.

The chain employs TRBV7-9 and TRBJ2-3, with 12 nucleotides matching TRBD1. The CDR3 is made up of 15 amino acids. The V and J ends lost 5 bases and 7 bases, in that order; junction bases with no gene match: 7. Per germline, CDR1 SEHNR and CDR2 FQNEAQ (reference sequence). Here the CDR3 reads CASSTPGQGAHTQYF. CDR3 nucleotide sequence: TGTGCCAGCAGCACGCCGGGACAGGGGGCACATACGCAGTATTTT.

This chain uses TRBV5-1 with TRBJ2-2; 11 nucleotides align to TRBD2. V was clipped by 8 bases and J by 0 bases; unmatched bases: 21. The CDR3 extends over 21 amino acids. Germline lookup yields CDR1 SGHRS and CDR2 YFSETQ. Here the CDR3 reads CASTAYLSPSGGRPNTGELFF. The CDR3 region has the DNA TGCGCCAGTACAGCATACTTATCCCCTAGCGGGGGGCGACCGAACACCGGGGAGCTGTTTTTT.

The chain combines TRBV5-1 with TRBJ1-2; D is unclear. Between the trimmed V and J ends, which lost 2 bases and 6 bases, there was a span of 11 bases. Germline V lookup: CDR1 SGHRS, CDR2 YFSETQ. There are 13 residues in the CDR3. The CDR3 loop is CASSFDWNNGYTF. Here the CDR3 DNA reads TGCGCCAGCAGCTTCGACTGGAACAATGGCTACACCTTC. Based on the CDR3 plus reference TRBV5-1 and TRBJ1-2, the full variable domain is KAGVTQTPRYLIKTRGQQVTLSCSPISGHRSVSWYQQTPGQGLQFLFEYFSETQRNKGNFPGRFSGRQFSNSRSEMNVSTLELGDSALYLCASSFDWNNGYTFGSGTRLTVV.

V gene TRBV5-4 combines with J gene TRBJ1-5; D unclear. The CDR3 length is 12 residues. Germline V gene data show CDR1 as SGHNT and CDR2 as YYREEE (reference sequence). Trimming left V 0 bases short and J 6 bases short, with 4 bases between. The CDR3 sequence is CASSLDGQPQHF. For the CDR3, the DNA is TGTGCCAGCAGCTTGGACGGTCAGCCCCAGCATTTT.

Concerning this clone: The sample holds other DNA sequences that translate to the same CDR3. This sequence joins TRBV5-1 and TRBJ2-3, with 8 nucleotides matching TRBD1. Looked up from germline, CDR1 is SGHRS and CDR2 is YFSETQ. This CDR3 is 14 amino acids long. Trimming removed 6 bases from V and 1 base from J; junction bases left unmatched: 4. DNA of the CDR3: TGCGCCAGCACCACAGGGGGTGGCACAGATACGCAGTATTTT. Protein: CASTTGGGTDTQYF.

The chain has TRBV6-6 and TRBJ2-7, with D possibly TRBD2 on 7 matching bases. The V gene lost 5 bases and the J gene lost 0 bases, with 11 bases spanning the gap. The CDR3 loop spans 14 amino acids. The germline V gene encodes CDR1 MNHNY and CDR2 SVGAGI (reference sequence). The CDR3 loop reads CASSGRGLSYEQYF. Written as DNA, the CDR3 is TGTGCCAGCAGTGGGCGGGGGCTCTCCTACGAGCAGTACTTC.

The chain links TRBV5-4 to TRBJ2-2; D uncertain. Trimming left V 1 base short and J 6 bases short, with 4 bases between. Germline V gene sequence: CDR1 SGHNT, CDR2 YYREEE (reference sequence). The CDR3 spans 12 residues. CDR3 DNA: TGTGCCAGCAGCTTGCCCGCCGGGGAGCTGTTTTTT. Translating it yields CASSLPAGELFF.

This sequence joins TRBV7-9 and TRBJ2-7; possible D gene TRBD2, 6 bases. Looked up from germline, CDR1 is SEHNR and CDR2 is FQNEAQ (reference sequence). This CDR3 has 12 amino acids. V lost 5 bases and J lost 4, with 9 bases in between. The CDR3 loop reads CASSGGSYEQYV. The CDR3 DNA sequence: TGTGCCAGCAGCGGGGGGTCATACGAGCAGTACGTC.

Only a few counts were recorded for this clone. The chain uses TRBV27 and TRBJ1-3; D call uncertain. Between the trimmed V and J ends, which lost 0 bases and 3 bases, there was a span of 6 bases. The CDR3 has 14 amino acids. Germline V gene lookup returns CDR1 MNHEY and CDR2 SMNVEV (reference sequence). In nucleotides, the CDR3 is TGTGCCAGCAGTTTATCGAACAGTGGAAACACCATATATTTT. Translating it yields CASSLSNSGNTIYF.

J is TRBJ1-1 and V is TRBV11-1; maybe TRBD1 (5 bases). V dropped 9 bases and J dropped 1 base, with 12 bases sitting between them. CDR3 length equals 13 residues. Germline V CDR1 and CDR2: SGHAT, FQDESV (reference sequence). CDR3: CARPDSENTEAFF. Written as DNA, the CDR3 is TGTGCCAGACCCGACAGTGAGAACACTGAAGCTTTCTTT.

The chain couples TRBV7-9 to TRBJ1-2; 8 positions match TRBD1. J gave up 6 bases and V 5 bases, and 2 bases lay outside the gene matches. Germline V CDR1 and CDR2: SEHNR, FQNEAQ (reference sequence). The CDR3 is made up of 12 amino acids. The CDR3: CASSDRGNGYTF. DNA for the CDR3: TGTGCCAGCAGCGACAGGGGCAATGGCTACACCTTC.

The chain joins TRBV29-1 to TRBJ1-2, with 8 bases matching TRBD1. The CDR3 runs 14 residues. After removal of 5 bases from V and 4 bases from J, the junction contained 9 bases not matched to a gene. The germline V gene has CDR1 SQVTM and CDR2 ANQGSEA. The CDR3 sequence is CSVTTGGYVYGYTF. DNA of the CDR3: TGCAGCGTTACTACAGGGGGTTACGTCTATGGCTACACCTTC.

V is TRBV5-1 and J is TRBJ1-1; TRBD1 aligns across 9 bases. Unmatched junction bases numbered 4, after V lost 2 bases and J lost 5 bases. Germline CDR1 reads SGHRS; CDR2 reads YFSETQ. The CDR3 loop spans 14 amino acids. DNA for the CDR3: TGCGCCAGCAGCTTAAGGACAGGGGCAACTGAAGCTTTCTTT. It translates to CASSLRTGATEAFF.

The chain recombines TRBV5-1 with TRBJ1-3; D not certain. CDR1 is SGHRS and CDR2 is YFSETQ in the germline V gene. CDR3 length: 16 amino acids. V shed 2 bases and J shed 0 bases, with 12 bases lying between them. The CDR3 bases are TGCGCCAGCAGCTTCGAGCGGCGTCGCTCTGGAAACACCATATATTTT. It specifies CASSFERRRSGNTIYF.

The genes are TRBV7-2 and TRBJ2-1; TRBD1 matches 9 bases. There are 16 residues in the CDR3. The ends lost 1 base at V and 9 bases at J; junction bases unmatched: 10. CDR1 SGHTA and CDR2 FQGNSA come from the germline V gene. CDR3 DNA: TGTGCCAGCAGCTTAGAGCGGACAGGGGCAAAGAGTGAGCAGTTCTTC. It yields the protein CASSLERTGAKSEQFF.

CDR3 coding DNA: TGCGCCAGCAGTGAGTACAGATTGAGCTATGGCTACACCTTC. The encoded protein is CASSEYRLSYGYTF. The chain employs TRBV10-2 and TRBJ1-2; D remains ambiguous. This CDR3 comprises 14 residues. Per germline, CDR1 WSHSY and CDR2 SAAADI. V dropped 1 base and J dropped 4 bases, with 10 bases sitting between them.

This chain connects TRBV2 to TRBJ1-4; TRBD1 matches 8 bases. Germline trimming cut 7 bases from V and 10 bases from J; bases unmatched to any gene: 8. Germline V gene lookup returns CDR1 SNHLY and CDR2 FYNNEI. The CDR3 length is 13 residues. Here the CDR3 reads CASNDRGVGKLFF. The CDR3 DNA reads as TGTGCCAGCAACGACAGGGGCGTGGGAAAACTGTTTTTT.

The chain combines TRBV18 with TRBJ1-2, with TRBD1 as a possible D gene (6 bases). Germline assignment: CDR1 KGHSH and CDR2 LQKENI. The CDR3 is made up of 13 amino acids. V was shortened by 6 bases and J by 2 bases, with 10 bases between the two germline ends. DNA of the CDR3: TGTGCCAGCTCCCCCGACAGGAACTATGGCTACACCTTC. Its protein is CASSPDRNYGYTF.

Only a few counts were recorded for this clone. The chain joins TRBV5-1 to TRBJ1-2, with 10 positions matching TRBD1. The trim removed 5 bases at V and 0 bases at J, leaving 1 base unmatched. Germline CDR1 is SGHRS and CDR2 is YFSETQ. CDR3 length equals 14 residues. The CDR3 region has the DNA TGCGCCAGCAGGGGGACAGGGGCTAACTATGGCTACACCTTC. As protein: CASRGTGANYGYTF.

The chain couples TRBV5-4 to TRBJ2-7, with D perhaps TRBD2 (6 bases). The length of the CDR3 is 15 residues. V lost 0 bases and J lost 3, with 13 bases in between. CDR1 is SGHNT, CDR2 YYREEE, per germline (reference sequence). CDR3 amino acids: CASSLDGGLNYEQYV. CDR3 bases: TGTGCCAGCAGCTTGGACGGGGGATTAAACTACGAGCAGTACGTC.

The V gene is TRBV6-5, the J gene TRBJ1-6; D gene ambiguous. Germline CDR1 and CDR2: MNHEY and SVGAGI. This CDR3 is 14 amino acids long. Deletions cut 2 bases from V and 5 bases from J, with 7 bases between. In nucleotides, the CDR3 is TGTGCCAGCAGTTACGCCGAGCATAATTCACCCCTCCACTTT. Amino acids: CASSYAEHNSPLHF.